This T cell receptor (beta chain) was recovered during a study of cytomegalovirus exposure and HLA in healthy donors. General study points: The study put about 180 TCR beta chains on its list as cytomegalovirus-associated.

V shed 4 bases, J shed 9 bases, and the junction held 9 bases outside the gene matches. From germline, CDR1 is SEHNR and CDR2 FQNEAQ (reference sequence). This CDR3 has 15 residues. The table came from immunoSEQ multiplex PCR; TCRdb's copy has only in-frame clones and leaves some out. The sample contains tens of thousands of clones, 96% of which appear only once. A word on this clone: Antigen: not known.

The source of this sequence is a woman between 18 and 29 years old in good health and CMV-seropositive. The rearrangement joins TRBV7-9 to TRBJ2-5, with TRBD1 identical over 12 bases. Sequencing was done on a sample of PBMCs. CDR3: CASSSSGTGGAAQYF. CDR3 bases: TGTGCCAGCAGCTCTAGTGGGACAGGGGGCGCGGCCCAGTACTTC.